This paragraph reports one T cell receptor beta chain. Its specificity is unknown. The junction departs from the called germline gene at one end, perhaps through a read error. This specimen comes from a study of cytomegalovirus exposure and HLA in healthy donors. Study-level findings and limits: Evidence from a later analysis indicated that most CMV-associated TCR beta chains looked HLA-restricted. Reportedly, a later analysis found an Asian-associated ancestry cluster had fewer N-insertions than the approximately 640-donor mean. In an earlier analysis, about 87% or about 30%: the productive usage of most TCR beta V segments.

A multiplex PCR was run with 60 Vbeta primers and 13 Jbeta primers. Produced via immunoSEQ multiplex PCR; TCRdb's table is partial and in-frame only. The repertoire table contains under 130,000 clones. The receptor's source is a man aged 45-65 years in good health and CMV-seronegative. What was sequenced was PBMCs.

CDR3 coding DNA: TGTGCCAGCAGCGAGGGACAGGGGTGGAACCCTGAAGCTTTCTTT. Its translation is CASSEGQGWNPEAFF. The genes are TRBV5-4 and TRBJ1-1, with 10 positions matching TRBD1. Germline V lookup: CDR1 SGHNT, CDR2 YYREEE (reference sequence). The CDR3 runs 15 residues.